What follows is one T cell receptor beta chain and its context. A much larger clonotype is one base distant, so this may be a read error. Germline V gene sequence: CDR1 MDHEN, CDR2 SYDVKM. The CDR3 consists of 14 residues. These data originate in a study of tumor and adjacent non-tumor tissue in lung cancer. RNA was extracted from bulk tissue without any cell sorting. This non-tumor lung sample came from over 3 cm beyond the tumor edge. TCRbeta libraries were built with three rounds of nested PCR, modified from ARM-PCR. A single record per CDR3 protein comes from TCRdb applying MiXCR to the multiplex PCR reads. The table shows about 50,000 distinct CDR3 sequences, with about 70% occurring only once.

The sequencing sample was made of distant non-tumor lung tissue. V is TRBV28 and J is TRBJ1-5; D not resolved. The source is a woman in her sixties or seventies with non-small cell lung cancer. The CDR3 is CVSSFFQVGQPQHF. Written as DNA, the CDR3 is TGTGTCAGCAGTTTTTTTCAGGTGGGTCAGCCCCAGCATTTT.